These 2 T cell receptor beta chains came from one sample sequenced in a study of blood T cell repertoires in COVID-19. Method: immunoSEQ multiplex PCR; TCRdb's copy keeps in-frame clones and lacks some. The sample holds some 180,000 clones, roughly 91% seen once. What was sequenced was peripheral blood. The receptors here all came from a man aged 35 to 55 with active or convalescent COVID-19.

The V and J genes are TRBV7-2 and TRBJ1-6; no definite D call. CDR1 and CDR2 from the germline V gene are SGHTA and FQGNSA. Trimming shortened V by 2 bases and J by 0 bases, and 8 bases separated the two germline ends. This CDR3 spans 16 amino acids. CDR3 DNA sequence: TGTGCCAGCAGCTTAATGGGGAGCTCCTATAATTCACCCCTCCACTTT. It translates to CASSLMGSSYNSPLHF.

J is TRBJ2-7 and V is TRBV28; possible D gene TRBD1, 5 bases. Germline CDR1 MDHEN, CDR2 SYDVKM. V shed 3 bases and J shed 8 bases, with 11 bases lying between them. This CDR3 is built from 12 residues. The CDR3 coding sequence is TGTGCCAGCAGTTTGGACAATTTCCAGCAGTACTTC. Translation gives CASSLDNFQQYF.